Below, 32 T cell receptor beta chains from the same sample are listed, as sequenced in a study of CD8+ T cells in alopecia areata. In each case, RNA was isolated and then reverse transcribed into cDNA as the sequencing template. Only in-frame clones appear in the TCRdb table, and some are missing; sequencing was by immunoSEQ multiplex PCR. Seen here are roughly 250,000 clones, about two thirds observed once, and the top ten hold around 1.2%. The sample was CD4+ T cells sorted from blood, taken at week 0. The receptors stem from a human donor with alopecia areata.

The rearrangement joins TRBV30 to TRBJ2-5; possible D gene TRBD2, 6 bases. Trimming took off 1 base at V and 5 bases at J, with 17 bases between the two ends. The CDR3 length is 15 residues. Germline loops: CDR1 GTSNPN, CDR2 SVGIG (reference sequence). The CDR3 region has the DNA TGTGCCTGGAGTGGGGAGGAGATACCGCGGGAGACCCAGTACTTC. Its protein is CAWSGEEIPRETQYF.

The chain links TRBV25-1 to TRBJ2-7, with 7 bases lining up with TRBD1. This CDR3 spans 14 amino acids. The J segment lost 5 bases and the V segment lost 6 bases, leaving 10 bases of the junction unmatched. Per germline, CDR1 MGHDK and CDR2 SYGVNS. The CDR3 sequence is CASSPTTGTHEQYF. The CDR3 bases are TGTGCCAGCAGCCCGACGACAGGGACCCACGAGCAGTACTTC.

The chain couples TRBV9 to TRBJ1-1, with D tentatively TRBD1 (5 bases). The CDR3 is 14 amino acids. The germline V gene has CDR1 SGDLS and CDR2 YYNGEE. Trimming left V 4 bases short and J 7 bases short, with 17 bases between. The CDR3 reads CASSPMTASHEAFF. DNA of the CDR3: TGTGCCAGCAGCCCAATGACAGCCAGCCATGAAGCTTTCTTT.

This clone was found once. The chain employs TRBV7-2 and TRBJ2-5, with 10 bases matching TRBD1. Per the germline V gene, CDR1 is SGHTA and CDR2 is FQGNSA. The CDR3 loop spans 16 amino acids. The ends lost 5 bases at V and 5 bases at J; junction bases unmatched: 11. CDR3 sequence reads: CASSPDRGGTWETQYF. CDR3 nucleotide sequence: TGTGCCAGCAGCCCGGACAGGGGGGGAACGTGGGAGACCCAGTACTTC.

The rearrangement links TRBV29-1 to TRBJ1-2; the D gene is possibly TRBD1 (6 bases). This CDR3 is built from 12 residues. Trimming cost V 3 bases and J 7 bases, with 12 bases left between them. Germline loops: CDR1 SQVTM, CDR2 ANQGSEA. In nucleotides, the CDR3 is TGCAGCGTTGACAGGGGCTTCGGTGGCTACACCTTC. Its protein is CSVDRGFGGYTF.

This clone was observed a single time. This chain uses TRBV11-2 with TRBJ2-7, with D perhaps TRBD1 (5 bases). The CDR3 has 17 amino acids. Germline CDR1 and CDR2: SGHAT and FQNNGV. Trimming pared 3 bases from V and 1 base from J, leaving 19 bases between. For the CDR3, the DNA is TGTGCCAGCAGCTTTACTACAGGCCCCCTGGAGTCCTACGAGCAGTACTTC. This codes for CASSFTTGPLESYEQYF.

The genes are TRBV6-6 and TRBJ2-3; no definite D call. CDR3 length equals 11 residues. The V end lost 8 bases, the J end lost 6 bases, and 9 bases lay between the germline ends. Germline assignment: CDR1 MNHNY and CDR2 SVGAGI (reference sequence). The CDR3 region is CASGQLDTQYF. CDR3 nucleotide sequence: TGTGCCAGCGGCCAGCTGGATACGCAGTATTTT.

This clone is a singleton in its sample. V usage is TRBV30 and J usage is TRBJ2-6, with 11 bases matching TRBD1. The CDR3 totals 17 residues. Per germline, CDR1 GTSNPN and CDR2 SVGIG (reference sequence). The trim removed 2 bases at V and 4 bases at J, leaving 7 bases unmatched. The CDR3 sequence: CAWSSGQGAGGANVLTF. CDR3 in DNA: TGTGCCTGGAGTAGCGGACAGGGGGCCGGAGGGGCCAACGTCCTGACTTTC.

This clone was detected a few times. J is TRBJ1-2 and V is TRBV30; 9 bases match TRBD1. Germline CDR1 is GTSNPN and CDR2 is SVGIG (reference sequence). The V and J ends lost 0 bases and 2 bases, in that order; junction bases with no gene match: 1. This CDR3 has 14 residues. The CDR3 sequence is CAWSVQGANYGYTF. The CDR3 coding sequence is TGTGCCTGGAGTGTACAGGGGGCGAACTATGGCTACACCTTC.

The rearrangement uses TRBV5-1 and TRBJ2-2; TRBD1 agrees at 7 bases. The CDR3 loop spans 15 amino acids. V shed 4 bases and J 5 bases; nucleotides not matched to a gene: 8. From germline, CDR1 is SGHRS and CDR2 YFSETQ. The CDR3 here is CASSPLGQATGELFF. CDR3 sequence (DNA): TGCGCCAGCAGCCCACTCGGACAGGCTACCGGGGAGCTGTTTTTT.

The genes are TRBV30 and TRBJ1-3; D is ambiguous. The CDR3 is 13 amino acids. V lost 7 bases and J lost 0, with 10 bases in between. Germline V gives CDR1 GTSNPN, CDR2 SVGIG (reference sequence). The CDR3 DNA follows: TGTGCCTCGCAAGCGAGCTCTGGAAACACCATATATTTT. This translates into CASQASSGNTIYF.

This rearrangement joins TRBV11-2 to TRBJ2-6, with TRBD1 as a possible D gene (6 bases). The germline CDR1 and CDR2 sequences are SGHAT and FQNNGV. The ends were cut back, 2 bases at V and 10 bases at J, with 6 bases in the middle. This CDR3 is built from 12 residues. The CDR3 region is CASSLTGNVLTF. The CDR3 bases are TGTGCCAGCAGCTTAACAGGGAACGTCCTGACTTTC. The variable domain in full, with the rest retrieved from reference TRBV11-2 and TRBJ2-6, is EAGVAQSPRYKIIEKRQSVAFWCNPISGHATLYWYQQILGQGPKLLIQFQNNGVVDDSQLPKDRFSAERLKGVDSTLKIQPAKLEDSAVYLCASSLTGNVLTFGAGSRLTVL.

This clone was observed a single time. The CDR3, as DNA: TGCGCCAGCAGCCAAGATGGGCGGACTAGCGGCGCTGAGCAGTTCTTC. It is translated as CASSQDGRTSGAEQFF. The rearrangement links TRBV4-3 to TRBJ2-1; 10 bases align to TRBD2. The CDR3 runs 16 residues. CDR1 LGHNA and CDR2 YSLEER come from the germline V gene. With V trimmed by 0 bases and J by 9 bases, 8 bases remained unmatched.

A few counts support this clone. This chain links TRBV25-1 with TRBJ2-1, with a weak D call TRBD1 (5 bases). The V gene lost 8 bases and the J gene lost 9 bases, with 14 bases spanning the gap. The CDR3 totals 12 residues. Germline assignment: CDR1 MGHDK and CDR2 SYGVNS. CDR3 in amino acids: CASSPTGSEQFF. DNA of the CDR3: TGTGCCAGCTCCCCAACAGGCAGTGAGCAGTTCTTC.

The gene calls are TRBV7-9 and TRBJ1-5; 8 bases are a match to TRBD1. V dropped 6 bases and J dropped 5; count of bases not matched to a gene: 9. The CDR3 contains 15 residues. Germline CDR1 is SEHNR and CDR2 is FQNEAQ (reference sequence). The CDR3 DNA sequence: TGTGCCAGCAGTGGACAGGGAACCTTACATCAGCCCCAGCATTTT. As protein: CASSGQGTLHQPQHF. The full variable domain, with the rest looked up from reference TRBV7-9 and TRBJ1-5, is DTGVSQNPRHKITKRGQNVTFRCDPISEHNRLYWYRQTLGQGPEFLTYFQNEAQLEKSRLLSDRFSAERPKGSFSTLEIQRTEQGDSAMYLCASSGQGTLHQPQHFGDGTRLSIL.

In this sample, this clone turned up once. The chain links TRBV18 to TRBJ2-5, with 9 nucleotides matching TRBD1. The CDR3 is made up of 15 amino acids. Germline assignment: CDR1 KGHSH and CDR2 LQKENI. The trim removed 3 bases at V and 5 bases at J, leaving 7 bases unmatched. Here the CDR3 DNA reads TGTGCCAGCTCACCTGACACAGGGGGCCGGGAGACCCAGTACTTC. Translated: CASSPDTGGRETQYF.

This clone was picked up a small number of times. The chain carries TRBV29-1 and TRBJ1-1; a weak D match, TRBD1 (5 bases). Deletions cut 3 bases from V and 11 bases from J, with 13 bases between. Per the germline V gene, CDR1 is SQVTM and CDR2 is ANQGSEA. The CDR3 spans 11 residues. The CDR3 is CSVDAGAAAFF. In DNA form, the CDR3 reads TGCAGCGTTGATGCCGGGGCCGCTGCTTTCTTT.

J is TRBJ2-2 and V is TRBV4-1; D may match TRBD1 or TRBD2 (5 bases each). The germline V gene has CDR1 MGHRA and CDR2 YSYEKL. The CDR3 totals 13 residues. V was cut by 0 bases and J by 12 bases, with 11 bases left in between. DNA for the CDR3: TGCGCCAGCAGCCAAGACGGGACCCCTAAGCTGTTTTTT. As protein: CASSQDGTPKLFF.

The genes are TRBV29-1 and TRBJ2-1; D call uncertain. CDR1 is SQVTM and CDR2 is ANQGSEA in the germline V gene. This CDR3 comprises 11 residues. The ends were cut back, 3 bases at V and 6 bases at J, with 6 bases in the middle. The CDR3: CSVEPPNEQFF. As DNA, the CDR3 is TGCAGCGTTGAGCCCCCCAATGAGCAGTTCTTC.

This chain links TRBV29-1 with TRBJ2-1, with 7 bases fitting TRBD2. CDR1 is SQVTM, CDR2 ANQGSEA, per germline. CDR3 length equals 13 residues. Trimming removed 4 bases from V and 9 bases from J; junction bases left unmatched: 9. CDR3 nucleotides: TGCAGCGTTGGAGAGACTAGCCTGAGTGAGCAGTTCTTC. Protein: CSVGETSLSEQFF.

The gene calls are TRBV18 and TRBJ1-1; no reliable D call. Trimming removed 3 bases at V and 5 bases at J, with 13 bases between. CDR3 length: 14 amino acids. Germline CDR1 reads KGHSH; CDR2 reads LQKENI. The CDR3 bases are TGTGCCAGCTCACCTCGGACGCGAAAGACTGAAGCTTTCTTT. This codes for CASSPRTRKTEAFF.

V and J are TRBV25-1 and TRBJ2-7; no firm D call. V was pared by 6 bases and J by 3 bases, with 12 bases between. The CDR3 totals 13 residues. The germline V gene has CDR1 MGHDK and CDR2 SYGVNS. The CDR3 DNA reads TGTGCCAGCAGCGCCCGTGGCAGCTACGAGCAGTACTTC. Residues: CASSARGSYEQYF.

This chain uses TRBV9 with TRBJ1-1; 7 nucleotides agree with TRBD1. This CDR3 region has 14 residues. V trimming: 8 bases; J trimming: 4 bases; junction bases outside the gene matches: 11. From germline, CDR1 is SGDLS and CDR2 YYNGEE. CDR3 region: CASNPGGTVTEAFF. The CDR3 bases are TGTGCCAGTAATCCCGGCGGGACAGTCACTGAAGCTTTCTTT.

The V and J genes are TRBV5-1 and TRBJ1-1, with 7 positions matching TRBD1. Germline CDR1 is SGHRS and CDR2 is YFSETQ. The CDR3 runs to 16 residues. V lost 4 bases, J lost 0 bases, and 9 bases stayed unmatched. Here the CDR3 reads CASSGGTALMNTEAFF. The CDR3 DNA sequence: TGCGCCAGCAGCGGAGGGACAGCGCTCATGAACACTGAAGCTTTCTTT.

In this sample, this clone turned up once. The rearrangement uses TRBV27 and TRBJ2-2; 11 bases align to TRBD2. Germline V gene data show CDR1 as MNHEY and CDR2 as SMNVEV (reference sequence). The CDR3 extends over 16 amino acids. The V gene end was trimmed by 0 bases and the J gene end by 7 bases; junction bases not matched to a gene: 4. CDR3 loop: CASSLSSGGAIGELFF. CDR3 nucleotide sequence: TGTGCCAGCAGTTTATCTAGCGGGGGGGCGATCGGGGAGCTGTTTTTT.

The chain links TRBV29-1 to TRBJ2-3, with D possibly matching TRBD2 (5 bases). The CDR3 loop spans 14 amino acids. Trimming removed 3 bases from V and 2 bases from J, with 12 bases in between. Per the germline V gene, CDR1 is SQVTM and CDR2 is ANQGSEA. The CDR3 DNA sequence: TGCAGCGTTGACTCGGGGAGTCCCACAGATACGCAGTATTTT. Translation: CSVDSGSPTDTQYF.

The CDR3 nucleotides read TGTGCCAGCAGAGAGACCGGAGATACGCAGTATTTT. It codes for CASRETGDTQYF. The gene calls are TRBV11-2 and TRBJ2-3; D not resolved. Germline lookup yields CDR1 SGHAT and CDR2 FQNNGV. CDR3 length: 12 residues. Trimming removed 6 bases at V and 5 bases at J, with 9 bases between.

The chain combines TRBV30 with TRBJ2-5; D ambiguous. CDR1 is GTSNPN and CDR2 is SVGIG in the germline V gene (reference sequence). CDR3 length equals 13 residues. Trimming pared 4 bases from V and 0 bases from J, leaving 9 bases between. The CDR3 loop reads CAWKVLYQETQYF. CDR3 coding DNA: TGTGCCTGGAAGGTCTTGTACCAAGAGACCCAGTACTTC.

J is TRBJ1-4 and V is TRBV5-5, with 7 nucleotides matching TRBD1. The CDR3 covers 15 residues. Losses at the gene ends were 3 bases for V and 0 bases for J; bases not matched to a gene: 2. The V gene's germline CDR1 is SGHKS and CDR2 YYEKEE (reference sequence). The CDR3 nucleotides read TGTGCCAGCAGCTCACAGGGGACAACTAATGAAAAACTGTTTTTT. This codes for CASSSQGTTNEKLFF.

The genes are TRBV29-1 and TRBJ1-1; D remains ambiguous. The germline V gene encodes CDR1 SQVTM and CDR2 ANQGSEA. The CDR3 runs 14 residues. Trimming removed 8 bases at V and 0 bases at J, with 16 bases between. CDR3 loop: CSNKGVGLNTEAFF. The CDR3 DNA is TGCAGCAATAAGGGCGTCGGACTGAACACTGAAGCTTTCTTT. Full variable domain (outside the CDR3, taken from reference TRBV29-1 and TRBJ1-1): SAVISQKPSRDICQRGTSLTIQCQVDSQVTMMFWYRQQPGQSLTLIATANQGSEATYESGFVIDKFPISRPNLTFSTLTVSNMSPEDSSIYLCSNKGVGLNTEAFFGQGTRLTVV.

This clone was counted between two and nine times. The chain carries TRBV6-5 and TRBJ2-6; D not resolved. V was trimmed by 5 bases and J by 4 bases, leaving 6 bases between them. The CDR3 extends over 13 amino acids. From germline, CDR1 is MNHEY and CDR2 SVGAGI. The CDR3 DNA reads TGTGCCAGCAGTATAACCGGGGCCAACGTCCTGACTTTC. It is translated as CASSITGANVLTF.

This chain joins TRBV18 and TRBJ2-6; no reliable D call. The V end was cut by 4 bases, the J end by 4 bases, with 11 bases between. CDR3 size: 15 residues. The germline V gene has CDR1 KGHSH and CDR2 LQKENI. The CDR3 spells CASSRPDSGANVLTF. CDR3 bases: TGTGCCAGCTCACGGCCCGATTCAGGGGCCAACGTCCTGACTTTC.